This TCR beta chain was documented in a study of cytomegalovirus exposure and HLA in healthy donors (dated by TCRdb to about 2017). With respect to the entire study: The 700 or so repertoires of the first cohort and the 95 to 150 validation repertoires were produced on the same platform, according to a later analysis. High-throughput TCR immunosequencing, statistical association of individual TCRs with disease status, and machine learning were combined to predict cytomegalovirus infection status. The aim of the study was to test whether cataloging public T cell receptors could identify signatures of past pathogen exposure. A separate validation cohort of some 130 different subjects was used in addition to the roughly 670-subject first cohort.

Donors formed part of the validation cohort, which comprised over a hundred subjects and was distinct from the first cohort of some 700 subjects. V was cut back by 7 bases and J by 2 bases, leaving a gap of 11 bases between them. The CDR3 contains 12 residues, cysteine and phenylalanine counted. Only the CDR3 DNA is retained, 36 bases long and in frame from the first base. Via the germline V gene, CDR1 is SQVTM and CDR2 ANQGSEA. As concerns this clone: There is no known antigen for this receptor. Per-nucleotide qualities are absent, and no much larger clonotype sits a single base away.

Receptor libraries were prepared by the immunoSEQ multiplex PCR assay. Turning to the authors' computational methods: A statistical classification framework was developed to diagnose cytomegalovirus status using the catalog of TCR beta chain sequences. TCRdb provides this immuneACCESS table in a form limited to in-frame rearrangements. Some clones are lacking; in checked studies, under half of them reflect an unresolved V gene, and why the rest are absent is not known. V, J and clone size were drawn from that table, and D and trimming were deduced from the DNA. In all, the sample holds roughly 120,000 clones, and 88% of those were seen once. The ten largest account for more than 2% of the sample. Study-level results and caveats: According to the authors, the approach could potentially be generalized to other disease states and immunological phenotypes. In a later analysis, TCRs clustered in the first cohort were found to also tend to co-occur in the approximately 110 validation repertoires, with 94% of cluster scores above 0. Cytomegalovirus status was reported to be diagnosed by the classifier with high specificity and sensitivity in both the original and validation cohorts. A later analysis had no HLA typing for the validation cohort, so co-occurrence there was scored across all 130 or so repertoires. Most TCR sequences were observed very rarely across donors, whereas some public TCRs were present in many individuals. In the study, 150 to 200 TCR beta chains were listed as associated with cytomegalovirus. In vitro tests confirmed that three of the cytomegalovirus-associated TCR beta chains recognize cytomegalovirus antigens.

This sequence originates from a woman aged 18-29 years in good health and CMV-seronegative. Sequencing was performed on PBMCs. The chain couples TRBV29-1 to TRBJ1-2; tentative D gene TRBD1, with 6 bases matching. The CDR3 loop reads CSARDTNYGYTF. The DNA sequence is TGCAGCGCGAGGGACACAAACTATGGCTACACCTTC.